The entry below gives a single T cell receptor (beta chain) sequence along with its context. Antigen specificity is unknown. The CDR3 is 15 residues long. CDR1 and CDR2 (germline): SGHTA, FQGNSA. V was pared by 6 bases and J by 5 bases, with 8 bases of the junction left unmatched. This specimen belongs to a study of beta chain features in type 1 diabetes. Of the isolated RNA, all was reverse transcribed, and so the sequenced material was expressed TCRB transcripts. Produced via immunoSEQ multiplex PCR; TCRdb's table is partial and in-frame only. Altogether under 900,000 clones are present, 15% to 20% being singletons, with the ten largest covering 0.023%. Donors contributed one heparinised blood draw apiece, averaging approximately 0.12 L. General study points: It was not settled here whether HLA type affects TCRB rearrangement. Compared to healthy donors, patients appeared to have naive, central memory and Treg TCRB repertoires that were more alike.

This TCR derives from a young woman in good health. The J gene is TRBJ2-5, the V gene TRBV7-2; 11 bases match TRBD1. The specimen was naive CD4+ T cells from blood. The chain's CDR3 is CASRVPGQGDETQYF. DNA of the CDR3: TGTGCCAGCAGGGTTCCGGGACAGGGGGATGAGACCCAGTACTTC.